This is a list of T cell receptor beta chains from one sample in a study of T cell responses to AZD1222 COVID-19 vaccine. Profiling relied on immunoSEQ multiplex PCR, and the TCRdb table lists in-frame clones only, not all of them. The repertoire includes 130,000 to 150,000 clones, approximately 89% of them detected once, and less than 2.5% sits in the top ten. The input for sequencing was peripheral blood, taken on day 0 of AZD1222 vaccination. These receptors came from an adult in good health. Each CDR3 is given with its conserved first and last residue. A D gene is named only where the DNA matches it firmly. Clone size is shown for a subset of rows, as once, few, many or a class of expanded clone.

>TRBV19|.|TRBJ2-7|.
TGTGCCAGTAGTATCCGCTCCCCCTACGAGCAGTACTTC
CASSIRSPYEQYF
>TRBV30|.|TRBJ1-4|.
TGTGCCTGGAGTTGGCAGGAAAAACTGTTTTTT
CAWSWQEKLFF
>TRBV2|few|TRBJ2-1|TRBD2
TGTGCCAGCACGACCTCTAGCGGGAGACCCTACAATGAGCAGTTCTTC
CASTTSSGRPYNEQFF
>TRBV2|.|TRBJ2-1|TRBD2
TGTGCCAGCAGTGAAACTAGCGCATACAATGAGCAGTTCTTC
CASSETSAYNEQFF
>TRBV9|.|TRBJ1-4|.
TGTGCCAGCAGCGGTCAGGGGACCAAACTGTTTTTT
CASSGQGTKLFF
>TRBV2|.|TRBJ2-5|.
TGTGCCAGCAGTGATAGACAGGACCTCCAAGAGACCCAGTACTTC
CASSDRQDLQETQYF
>TRBV24-1|.|TRBJ2-3|.
TGTGCCACCAGTGACGGGGAGAGCACAGATACGCAGTATTTT
CATSDGESTDTQYF
>TRBV29-1|.|TRBJ2-5|TRBD1
TGCAGCGTTGGGGGGTCCAGGACAGGGTCCCAAGAGACCCAGTACTTC
CSVGGSRTGSQETQYF
>TRBV5-1|.|TRBJ2-7|TRBD1
TGCGCCAGCAGCTCGGACAGGGCCTACGAGCAGTACTTC
CASSSDRAYEQYF
>TRBV6-5|.|TRBJ1-5|.
TGTGCCAGCAGTTCAGAGAATCAGCCCCAGCATTTT
CASSSENQPQHF
>TRBV6-5|.|TRBJ1-2|.
TGTGCCAGCAGGAAACAGGGTAGGGATGGCTACACCTTC
CASRKQGRDGYTF
>TRBV19|.|TRBJ2-1|TRBD2
TGTGCCAGTAGACTAGCGGGAGGGGGAGAGCAGTTCTTC
CASRLAGGGEQFF
>TRBV15|.|TRBJ2-1|TRBD1
TGTGCCACCAGCGGCGACAGGGTTAACGTGTTCTTC
CATSGDRVNVFF
>TRBV7-9|.|TRBJ2-2|TRBD1
TGTGCCAGCAGCTTAACCGCCGGGACAGGGGTCGGGGAGCTGTTTTTT
CASSLTAGTGVGELFF
>TRBV29-1|.|TRBJ2-4|TRBD1
TGCAGCGTTCAGGACAGGGTGGCCAAAAACATTCAGTACTTC
CSVQDRVAKNIQYF
>TRBV7-6|.|TRBJ1-5|.
TGTGCCAGCAGCCTCACAGACATGCATCAGCCCCAGCATTTT
CASSLTDMHQPQHF
>TRBV7-9|.|TRBJ1-1|.
TGTGCCAGCAGCTTAGTTGGACCGGGGGACACTGAAGCTTTCTTT
CASSLVGPGDTEAFF
>TRBV11-2|.|TRBJ2-3|TRBD2
TGTGCCAGCAGCTTTACTAGCGCCGAGACAGATACGCAGTATTTT
CASSFTSAETDTQYF
>TRBV3-1/TRBV3-2|few|TRBJ2-1|.
TGTGCCAGCAGCCAAGAGATTTCATCCTACAATGAGCAGTTCTTC
CASSQEISSYNEQFF
>TRBV14|.|TRBJ2-1|.
TGTGCCAGCAGCATACGCGTAGGGACACCCAAGGATGAGCAGTTCTTC
CASSIRVGTPKDEQFF
>TRBV9|once|TRBJ2-1|TRBD2
TGTGCCAGCAGCTTTGGACTAGCGATCGACAATGAGCAGTTCTTC
CASSFGLAIDNEQFF
>TRBV10-3|.|TRBJ1-3|TRBD1
TGTGCCATCATGACAGGGGCTGGAAACACCATATATTTT
CAIMTGAGNTIYF
>TRBV19|.|TRBJ2-7|TRBD1
TGTGCCAGTAGTATTGTGGCAGGGGGCCCCTACGAGCAGTACTTC
CASSIVAGGPYEQYF
>TRBV28|.|TRBJ1-5|.
TGTGCCAGCAGTTTGGAGGGGTGGGATCAGCCCCAGCATTTT
CASSLEGWDQPQHF
>TRBV19|.|TRBJ1-4|TRBD1
TGTGCCAGTAGTATAGGTCAAGGGGGCGGTAATGAAAAACTGTTTTTT
CASSIGQGGGNEKLFF
>TRBV27|.|TRBJ2-7|.
TGTGCCAGCAGTTTGAACAGGGTCCGGACCGAGCAGTACTTC
CASSLNRVRTEQYF
>TRBV2|.|TRBJ1-2|.
TGTGCCAGCAGTGAAACGGGGAGAGGAGCAGCTAACTATGGCTACACCTTC
CASSETGRGAANYGYTF
>TRBV25-1|.|TRBJ2-1|.
TGTGCCAGCAGTGAAAAGGCCGATACAACTTACAATGAGCAGTTCTTC
CASSEKADTTYNEQFF
>TRBV7-9|.|TRBJ1-5|.
TGTGCCAGCAGCTTAGCGGAGGGTCAGCCCCAGCATTTT
CASSLAEGQPQHF
>TRBV12-2|.|TRBJ2-1|.
TGTGCAAGTCCCATCGGGGCGGGGCGGCACAATGAGCAGTTCTTC
CASPIGAGRHNEQFF
>TRBV28|once|TRBJ1-4|TRBD1
TGTGCCAGCAGTGCACCTTCGACAGGGCCGGAGGTGGAAAAACTGTTTTTT
CASSAPSTGPEVEKLFF
>TRBV24-1|once|TRBJ1-1|.
TGTGCCACCAGTGATCCCGGGGGGGAAGCTTTCTTT
CATSDPGGEAFF
>TRBV7-2|.|TRBJ1-4|TRBD1
TGTGCCAGCAGCCAACAGGGGGTTTCTGAAAAACTGTTTTTT
CASSQQGVSEKLFF
>TRBV7-2|.|TRBJ2-7|TRBD1
TGTGCCAGCAGCTTAGGACAGGGGAACTCCTACGAGCAGTACTTC
CASSLGQGNSYEQYF
>TRBV6-5|.|TRBJ2-3|.
TGTGCCAGCAGCTCTACCTCTAGCACAGATACGCAGTATTTT
CASSSTSSTDTQYF
>TRBV28|few|TRBJ1-6|.
TGTGCCAGCAGTTTAGAAGGGCCAGGCTCACCCCTCCACTTT
CASSLEGPGSPLHF
>TRBV20-1|.|TRBJ2-1|.
TGCAGTGCTAGTAGAGGGGGGCGAAACAATGAGCAGTTCTTC
CSASRGGRNNEQFF
>TRBV30|.|TRBJ1-6|.
TGTGCCTGGAGTCTGGCACCCAGCTCGGGCCTCCACTTT
CAWSLAPSSGLHF
>TRBV28|few|TRBJ2-7|.
TGTGCCAGCACTAACAAATTTGGAGAGCAGTACTTC
CASTNKFGEQYF
>TRBV13|.|TRBJ2-7|.
TGTGCCAGCAGCTTGGAAGGGAGTGAGCAGTACTTC
CASSLEGSEQYF
>TRBV11-2|once|TRBJ1-5|.
TGTGCCAGCAGCTTAGGTAGCAATCAGCCCCAGCATTTT
CASSLGSNQPQHF
>TRBV27|.|TRBJ2-7|TRBD1
TGTGCCAGCAGTGTTTCCGTAGGGGGCGGCTACGAGCAGTACTTC
CASSVSVGGGYEQYF
>TRBV19|.|TRBJ2-3|TRBD2
TGTGCCAGTAGTATAGATCCCCCGGGACCTAGCGGGTACCACGGGGCAGATACGCAGTATTTT
CASSIDPPGPSGYHGADTQYF
>TRBV30|.|TRBJ1-1|.
TGTGCCTGGACACGTGTATTTAGCCATCCTGAAGCTTTCTTT
CAWTRVFSHPEAFF
>TRBV19|once|TRBJ1-2|.
TGTGCCAGTAGTATCGAGCTCGACAGGCAAGGGGGTGGCTACACCTTC
CASSIELDRQGGGYTF
>TRBV27|once|TRBJ2-5|.
TGTGCCAGCAGTTCCCCGGGCCCGGGGGAGACCCAGTACTTC
CASSSPGPGETQYF
>TRBV6-1|.|TRBJ1-2|.
TGTGCCAGCAGTGAGTCACAGTATGGCTACACCTTC
CASSESQYGYTF
>TRBV10-3|few|TRBJ1-5|TRBD1
TGTGCCATCAGGGGACAGAACAATCAGCCCCAGCATTTT
CAIRGQNNQPQHF